A selection of T cell receptor beta chains follows, all from one sample in a study of shared clonotypes between healthy human individuals. Sequencing was performed with immunoSEQ multiplex PCR; in TCRdb, only in-frame clones are kept and a portion is missing. The data hold around 440,000 clones, with approximately 71% observed a single time. Sequences were obtained from PBMCs. These receptor sequences come from a woman aged 35 to 49 in good health. Some clones in this sample may be carry-over from other donors' samples. Each CDR3 is given without its conserved first and last residue. Rows give clone size only sometimes, using once, few, many, or a class for an expanded clone.

CDR3aa,abundance,v_gene
ASSSPGAVNTEAF,.,TRBV28
ASSEGVYPGELF,.,TRBV10-2
ASSLSGYEQY,.,TRBV5-1
ASSTPPLYEQY,once,TRBV7-8
ASSSPSSGTQETQY,.,TRBV6-6
ASSHLALAGGPNEQY,few,TRBV4-2
ASSLGGRQETQY,many,TRBV11-2
ASSWTDSNQPQH,.,TRBV7-9
ASSLRSPGNEKLF,.,TRBV7-9
ASESGSREQY,few,TRBV2
ASSKGQERGNEKLF,.,TRBV5-1
ASVLGRVGNTEAF,.,TRBV7-9
ASSRVPLAGEQY,.,TRBV27
AIREGERGTPLH,many,TRBV10-3
ASSNGTPLIDTQY,.,TRBV6-4
ASSLWIGGSLDEQY,.,TRBV5-1
ASSSRGDATDTQY,.,TRBV7-2
ASWPASSYEQY,once,TRBV27
AWTPGLAYNEQF,once,TRBV30
ASSLNPTGGKDGYT,many,TRBV7-9
ASSTPQGPVSYEQY,.,TRBV10-1
AWAKPGLTNQPQH,few,TRBV30
ASSLTAGGEKLF,.,TRBV28
ASSQKLAGYTDTQY,.,TRBV4-2
ASSLVGQQQETQY,.,TRBV5-1
ASLSGSTQY,few,TRBV2
AWSGNSFHGLNQPQH,.,TRBV30
ASSSRGPYEQY,many,TRBV7-2
ASSLAFGPTGELF,.,TRBV7-2
ASSPERAGRIEKLF,many,TRBV7-8
ASSEAWAISNTGELF,.,TRBV6-1
ASSEAGGGLAVYNEQF,.,TRBV2
ASSPRGSNQPQH,few,TRBV9
ASSEWTGSQETQY,.,TRBV6-1
ASSTGTELNQPQH,.,TRBV6-1
ASGGQGAWEKLF,.,TRBV7-2
ASSQASGRVTGELF,.,TRBV4-1
ASSYIGTGDSNQPQH,once,TRBV7-9
ASSPQGFPEAF,few,TRBV18
ASSSGQGREKLF,.,TRBV5-1
ASSLVVGMGEAF,.,TRBV11-2
ASRLGTNTEAF,few,TRBV12-2
ASGADSPDTQY,.,TRBV27
ASSRPGPLTDTQY,.,TRBV6-6
ASSRTGGPNTGELF,few,TRBV5-8
ASSTTVNNQPQH,few,TRBV2
ASSLGGLPYNEQF,once,TRBV7-2
ASSQGGAGANVLT,.,TRBV7-2